The TCR beta chain under discussion was sequenced for a study of T cell responses to AZD1222 COVID-19 vaccine. V dropped 2 bases and J dropped 1 base, with 10 bases sitting between them. The germline V gene encodes CDR1 SGHTA and CDR2 FQGNSA. CDR3 length: 15 amino acids. Profiled with immunoSEQ multiplex PCR; TCRdb holds only in-frame clones, not every one. The table includes 100,000 or so clones, about 88% detected once. In regard to this clone: What it binds is not known.

Study-wide results and caveats: Two doses of AZD1222 preceded a rise in Spike-specific TCR breadth and depth. Across the whole spike, CD4 TCRs peaked at regions 160-218 and 743-854.

The clonotype comes from an adult in good health. The genes are TRBV7-2 and TRBJ2-3; no reliable D call. The specimen was peripheral blood, collected on day 0 of AZD1222 vaccination. This chain's CDR3 is CASSLQASRTDTQYF. CDR3 coding DNA: TGTGCCAGCAGCTTACAAGCAAGCCGCACAGATACGCAGTATTTT.